This is a list of T cell receptor beta chains from one sample in a study of T cell responses to AZD1222 COVID-19 vaccine. TCRdb keeps only in-frame clones here, not all; method: immunoSEQ multiplex PCR. The table has about 39,000 clones, 88% seen once. The sequenced sample was peripheral blood, obtained 28 days after the second dose of the MenACWY control vaccine. Receptors originate from an adult who received the MenACWY meningococcal vaccine as a control. Both conserved end residues are part of each CDR3. The D gene is left open where the match is weak. Clone size is not always given. Where it is, it says once, few, many or a class for expanded clones.

cdr3_length d_call j_call v_call clone_size cdr3_aa cdr3_nt
13 TRBD1 TRBJ2-7 TRBV30 NA CAWEDRGSYEQYF TGTGCCTGGGAGGACAGGGGATCCTACGAGCAGTACTTC
15 NA TRBJ1-2 TRBV2 NA CASIQSLGPSDSNTF TGTGCCAGCATTCAATCTTTGGGTCCTTCAGACTCGAACACCTTC
12 NA TRBJ1-2 TRBV29-1 NA CSVEPGGDGYTF TGCAGCGTTGAGCCAGGCGGAGATGGCTACACCTTC
16 TRBD2 TRBJ2-3 TRBV18 NA CASSPTASGRLDTQYF TGTGCCAGCTCACCGACGGCTAGCGGGAGATTAGATACGCAGTATTTT
15 NA TRBJ2-1 TRBV28 NA CASSLGGAGYNEQFF TGTGCCAGCAGTTTAGGGGGAGCGGGCTACAATGAGCAGTTCTTC
15 TRBD1 TRBJ2-5 TRBV5-1 NA CASSLGGTGQETQYF TGCGCCAGCAGCTTAGGGGGCACCGGCCAAGAGACCCAGTACTTC
14 TRBD1 TRBJ1-1 TRBV28 once CASSFYRGVTEAFF TGTGCCAGCAGCTTCTACAGGGGGGTCACTGAAGCTTTCTTT
15 NA TRBJ2-3 TRBV7-9 NA CASSLGLSNTDTQYF TGTGCCAGCAGCCTAGGACTTTCCAACACAGATACGCAGTATTTT
14 TRBD1 TRBJ2-3 TRBV4-1 NA CASSQRTGVDTQYF TGCGCCAGCAGCCAGAGGACAGGGGTAGATACGCAGTATTTT
17 TRBD2 TRBJ2-2 TRBV18 NA CASSPPVLAGVAGELFF TGTGCCAGCTCACCACCGGTCCTAGCGGGAGTAGCCGGGGAGCTGTTTTTT
12 NA TRBJ2-1 TRBV3-1/TRBV3-2 NA CASSRLNNEQFF TGTGCCAGCAGCCGACTAAACAATGAGCAGTTCTTC
16 TRBD1 TRBJ2-4 TRBV11-2 once CASSSLRDRAKNIQYF TGTGCCAGCAGCTCCCTCCGGGACAGGGCCAAAAACATTCAGTACTTC
10 NA TRBJ2-1 TRBV28 NA CASSFDQTFF TGTGCCAGCAGTTTCGACCAAACGTTCTTC
17 NA TRBJ2-7 TRBV27 NA CASSLYPSPRGSYEQYF TGTGCCAGCAGTCTCTACCCGTCGCCCAGGGGCTCCTACGAGCAGTACTTC
17 TRBD1 TRBJ2-2 TRBV9 NA CASSVGRTGGGTGELFF TGTGCCAGCAGCGTAGGAAGGACAGGGGGAGGGACCGGGGAGCTGTTTTTT
14 TRBD2 TRBJ2-2 TRBV28 NA CASSGRANTGELFF TGTGCCAGCAGCGGGAGGGCGAACACCGGGGAGCTGTTTTTT
16 TRBD1 TRBJ2-2 TRBV3-1/TRBV3-2 NA CASSFLGQVWTGELFF TGTGCCAGCAGCTTCCTGGGACAGGTTTGGACCGGGGAGCTGTTTTTT
14 NA TRBJ1-4 TRBV3-1/TRBV3-2 NA CASSQVGGEEKLFF TGTGCCAGCAGCCAAGTGGGGGGGGAGGAAAAACTGTTTTTT
15 NA TRBJ2-7 TRBV9 NA CASSSHAGHSYEQYF TGTGCCAGCAGCTCCCATGCTGGCCACTCCTACGAGCAGTACTTC
16 TRBD1 TRBJ2-7 TRBV18 NA CASSPGQAPLFYEQYF TGTGCCAGCTCACCGGGACAGGCCCCACTATTCTACGAGCAGTACTTC
15 TRBD1 TRBJ2-7 TRBV6-2/TRBV6-3 NA CASSHRQGLRYEQYF TGTGCCAGCAGTCACCGACAGGGTCTGAGGTACGAGCAGTACTTC
10 NA TRBJ2-5 TRBV2 few CASSQETQYF TGTGCCAGCAGCCAAGAGACCCAGTACTTC
14 NA TRBJ2-2 TRBV6-5 NA CASSYEGITGELFF TGTGCCAGCAGTTACGAGGGGATCACCGGGGAGCTGTTTTTT
14 NA TRBJ1-4 TRBV29-1 once CSVQWGGPNEKLFF TGCAGCGTTCAGTGGGGGGGGCCTAATGAAAAACTGTTTTTT
14 NA TRBJ1-5 TRBV19 NA CASSIQGSNQPQHF TGTGCCAGTAGTATTCAGGGGAGCAATCAGCCCCAGCATTTT
15 NA TRBJ1-6 TRBV28 NA CASRSPGLSAPPLHF TGTGCCAGCAGGTCACCGGGCCTCTCAGCGCCACCCCTCCACTTT
15 NA TRBJ2-5 TRBV18 NA CASSPPRPREETQYF TGTGCCAGCTCACCACCGAGGCCCAGGGAAGAGACCCAGTACTTC
15 NA TRBJ2-7 TRBV10-3 NA CAISRQETGTYEQYF TGTGCCATCAGCAGGCAGGAGACAGGCACCTACGAGCAGTACTTC